This is a list of T cell receptor beta chains from one sample in a study of blood T cells in healthy people across ages. TCRdb reprocessed the 5' RACE reads via MiXCR and lists one record per CDR3 protein. The top ten hold roughly 18% of the sample, which has around 620,000 distinct CDR3 sequences, 27% seen once. The specimen sequenced was blood. These receptors came from a woman in her 70s in good health. Each CDR3 is given with its conserved first and last residue. A D gene is named only where the DNA matches it firmly. Not every row has a clone size; where given, it reads once, few, many or a size class.

d_gene	abundance	v_gene	j_gene	CDR3aa	CDR3nt
TRBD1	few	TRBV4-1	TRBJ2-1	CASSQDYLRDRAGNEQFF	TGCGCCAGCAGCCAAGATTACCTACGGGACAGGGCGGGCAATGAGCAGTTCTTC
TRBD1	few	TRBV6-2/TRBV6-3	TRBJ2-5	CASSYYRGQETQYF	TGTGCCAGCAGTTACTACAGGGGGCAAGAGACCCAGTACTTC
.	.	TRBV7-2	TRBJ2-2	CASSWGDRRTGELFF	TGTGCCAGCAGCTGGGGAGACAGGCGCACCGGGGAGCTGTTTTTT
.	.	TRBV4-2	TRBJ2-3	CASSQGDGDGDAQYF	TGTGCCAGCAGCCAAGGGGACGGGGATGGAGATGCGCAGTATTTT
.	few	TRBV12-3/TRBV12-4	TRBJ2-3	CASSLGGQTATDTQYF	TGTGCCAGCAGTTTAGGGGGTCAGACGGCCACAGATACGCAGTATTTT
.	.	TRBV7-6	TRBJ2-2	CASSLASTNTGELFF	TGTGCCAGCAGCTTAGCAAGTACTAACACCGGGGAGCTGTTTTTT
.	.	TRBV9	TRBJ1-3	CASSVFPGNGNTIYF	TGTGCCAGCAGCGTTTTCCCGGGAAATGGAAACACCATATATTTT
.	few	TRBV12-3/TRBV12-4	TRBJ1-6	CASSPPSSAVSPLHF	TGTGCCAGCAGTCCTCCTTCCTCGGCGGTCTCACCCCTCCACTTT
TRBD2	few	TRBV5-1	TRBJ2-3	CASSRQLAEDTQYF	TGCGCCAGCAGCCGCCAACTAGCGGAAGATACGCAGTATTTT
.	.	TRBV4-3	TRBJ1-1	CASSQDRSGTRAFF	TGCGCCAGCAGCCAAGATCGATCCGGCACACGGGCTTTCTTT
.	.	TRBV20-1	TRBJ2-5	CGARKPETQYF	TGCGGTGCCCGGAAGCCAGAGACCCAGTACTTC
TRBD2	few	TRBV19	TRBJ2-1	CASSITSGGLPSYNEQFF	TGTGCCAGTAGTATAACGAGCGGGGGACTCCCCTCCTACAATGAGCAGTTCTTC
.	.	TRBV7-9	TRBJ2-7	CASSSPGGGGVSYEQYF	TGTGCCAGCAGCTCACCCGGTGGTGGGGGTGTGTCCTACGAGCAGTACTTC
.	few	TRBV5-1	TRBJ2-3	CASSTRGGGDMQYF	TGCGCCAGCAGCACCCGTGGAGGGGGGGATATGCAGTATTTT
.	many	TRBV27	TRBJ1-1	CASSPLGGAVEAFF	TGTGCCAGCAGTCCTCTAGGAGGGGCCGTTGAAGCTTTCTTT
TRBD1	.	TRBV7-9	TRBJ1-2	CASSLRGPPRGYTF	TGTGCCAGCAGCTTGAGGGGGCCCCCTCGGGGCTACACCTTC
TRBD1	few	TRBV29-1	TRBJ1-2	CSAQQGAGYTF	TGCAGCGCCCAACAGGGGGCTGGCTACACCTTC
.	.	TRBV9	TRBJ2-5	CASSETSQETQYF	TGTGCCAGCAGCGAGACAAGTCAAGAGACCCAGTACTTC
.	few	TRBV7-9	TRBJ2-5	CASSLRNRQETQYF	TGTGCCAGCAGCTTAAGGAACAGGCAAGAGACCCAGTACTTC
.	many	TRBV20-1	TRBJ1-3	CSARPGMAGSGNTIYF	TGCAGTGCTAGACCCGGCATGGCAGGGTCTGGAAACACCATATATTTT
.	.	TRBV14	TRBJ2-1	CASSSGTLTYNEQFF	TGTGCCAGCAGCTCCGGGACCCTCACCTACAATGAGCAGTTCTTC
.	few	TRBV19	TRBJ2-3	CASSHPIADTQYF	TGTGCCAGTAGTCATCCCATTGCAGATACGCAGTATTTT
TRBD2	few	TRBV4-2	TRBJ2-4	CASSQDGGGLAKNIQYF	TGTGCCAGCAGCCAAGATGGGGGGGGTCTAGCCAAAAACATTCAGTACTTC
.	.	TRBV7-6	TRBJ2-1	CASSPRPLQTGNEQFF	TGTGCCAGCAGCCCGCGGCCGCTCCAAACCGGGAATGAGCAGTTCTTC
TRBD1	few	TRBV4-3	TRBJ1-4	CASSQSGDRGGKLFF	TGCGCCAGCAGCCAAAGTGGGGACAGGGGTGGGAAACTGTTTTTT
TRBD1	few	TRBV10-3	TRBJ1-5	CAISEIGTGALGQPQHF	TGTGCCATCAGTGAGATCGGAACAGGGGCCCTGGGTCAGCCCCAGCATTTT
.	.	TRBV5-1	TRBJ1-4	CASSLEWSEKLFF	TGCGCCAGCAGCTTAGAATGGAGTGAAAAACTGTTTTTT
TRBD1	.	TRBV7-9	TRBJ2-7	CASSFLFTGADEQYF	TGTGCCAGCAGCTTCCTCTTTACAGGGGCTGACGAGCAGTACTTC
.	once	TRBV5-1	TRBJ1-1	CASSLSGGSLNTEAFF	TGCGCCAGCAGCTTGAGTGGAGGATCACTGAACACTGAAGCTTTCTTT
.	once	TRBV20-1	TRBJ1-6	CSASRGRGDSPLHF	TGCAGTGCTAGCCGGGGCAGGGGCGATTCACCCCTCCACTTT